What follows describes a single T cell receptor beta chain. This record comes from a study of blood T cell repertoires in COVID-19. In the study overall: Both acute and convalescent COVID-19 samples were obtained from the United States, Italy and Spain.

Authors' data handling: Amplification from reference gene primers served as the basis for estimated nucleated cell counts. Some clones are missing from TCRdb's copy, which holds only in-frame ones; the method was immunoSEQ multiplex PCR. The V and J calls and clone size come from that table; D and trimming were worked out from the DNA. The table has 200,000 to 300,000 clones, about 85% seen once; the top ten hold roughly 4%. Sample: peripheral blood. The clonotype comes from a man in his sixties who had recovered from COVID-19.

This CDR3 reads CASSVSDSTGNIQYF. The CDR3 nucleotides are TGTGCCAGCAGCGTATCGGACAGCACAGGAAACATTCAGTACTTC. The rearrangement links TRBV9 to TRBJ2-4; D may be TRBD1 (6 bases). Between the trimmed V and J ends, which lost 1 base and 6 bases, there was a span of 14 bases. CDR3 size: 15 residues. The germline CDR1 and CDR2 sequences are SGDLS and YYNGEE.